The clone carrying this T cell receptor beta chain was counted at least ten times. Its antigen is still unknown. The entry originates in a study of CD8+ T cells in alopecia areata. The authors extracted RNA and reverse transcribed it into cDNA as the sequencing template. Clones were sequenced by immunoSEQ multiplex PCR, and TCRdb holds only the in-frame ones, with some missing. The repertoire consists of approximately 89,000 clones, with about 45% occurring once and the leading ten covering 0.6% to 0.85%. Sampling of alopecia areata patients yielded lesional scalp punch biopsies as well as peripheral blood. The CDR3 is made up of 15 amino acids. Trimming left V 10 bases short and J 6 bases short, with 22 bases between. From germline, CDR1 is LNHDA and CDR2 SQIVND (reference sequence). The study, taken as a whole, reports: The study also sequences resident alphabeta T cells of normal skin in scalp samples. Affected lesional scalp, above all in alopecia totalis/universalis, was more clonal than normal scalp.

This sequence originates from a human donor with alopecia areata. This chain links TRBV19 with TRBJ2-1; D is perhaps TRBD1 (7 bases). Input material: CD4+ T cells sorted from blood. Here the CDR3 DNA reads TGTGCCACCGCCGCCAGGGGGGAAGGTTTCAATGAGCAGTTCTTC. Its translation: CATAARGEGFNEQFF.